The clone carrying this T cell receptor (beta chain) was seen a handful of times. The data were produced by immunoSEQ multiplex PCR, yet TCRdb's version contains in-frame clones alone and is incomplete. The table shows fewer than 80,000 clones, with under 85% occurring only once. This sample was included in a study of OX40 agonist ivuxolimab in advanced cancers. CDR1 and CDR2 (germline): MNHEY, SVGAGI. V lost 5 bases to trimming and J lost 7 bases, with 8 bases between them. CDR3 length: 11 residues. The chain recombines TRBV6-5 with TRBJ1-2; D might be TRBD1 (5 bases). The sequence was obtained from an adult with an advanced solid tumor such as melanoma, head and neck, liver or kidney cancer. The material sequenced was CD4+ or CD8+ T cells sorted from blood, taken in a trial of the OX40 agonist ivuxolimab. CDR3 sequence reads: CASSQGGGYTF. CDR3 bases: TGTGCCAGCAGTCAGGGTGGTGGCTACACCTTC.